The rows below give T cell receptor beta chains drawn from one sample of a study of control samples from healthy donors and cancer patients. The method was immunoSEQ multiplex PCR; TCRdb's version includes in-frame clones alone and lacks a portion of them. The data show 78,000 or so clones, with approximately 91% seen just once and 5.7% held by the top ten. Sequenced sample: blood. The receptors originated from a woman aged 50 to 60 in good health. Both conserved end residues are trimmed from each CDR3. Each record gives: CDR3 protein, V gene, J gene.

AWKVKGGYEQY	TRBV30	TRBJ2-7
ASSLFQKLGTDTQY	TRBV5-8	TRBJ2-3
ASSVDIGQETQY	TRBV9	TRBJ2-5
AWSVGTGVGSPLH	TRBV30	TRBJ1-6
ASSPTVMNTEAF	TRBV5-4	TRBJ1-1
SVVQGIGEQY	TRBV29-1	TRBJ2-7
ASSPDRGNQPQH	TRBV2	TRBJ1-5
ASSEELLGPDEQY	TRBV6-1	TRBJ2-7
ASSVAGEGQPQH	TRBV9	TRBJ1-5
ASSFSRRDRSDTQY	TRBV5-1	TRBJ2-3
ASSSGDLNTEAF	TRBV5-1	TRBJ1-1
ASSHTRTNNEKLF	TRBV6-5	TRBJ1-4
ASRTLRPLTDTQY	TRBV11-2	TRBJ2-3
ASRPPGRNQETQY	TRBV6-5	TRBJ2-5
ASSPANSGNTIY	TRBV25-1	TRBJ1-3
ASSPSQGMTEAF	TRBV28	TRBJ1-1
AIGTDPGNTIY	TRBV6-5	TRBJ1-3
ASSLARGGAVTGELF	TRBV5-1	TRBJ2-2
AWKQLGQAWSEQY	TRBV30	TRBJ2-7
ASSHRTRRNEQF	TRBV3-1/TRBV3-2	TRBJ2-1
ASKNYRGDNSPLH	TRBV6-5	TRBJ1-6
ASSEPDGYNEQF	TRBV2	TRBJ2-1
AISESTRGRIDTQY	TRBV10-3	TRBJ2-3
ASSEVGGNTEAF	TRBV6-1	TRBJ1-1
AGGGVVEKLF	TRBV2	TRBJ1-4
ASSVVPTSPRAF	TRBV9	TRBJ1-1
ASSIRQGNTGNTIY	TRBV4-1	TRBJ1-3
ASSPRTSAWGSRDTQY	TRBV5-6	TRBJ2-3
ASSAPGTGELF	TRBV12-3/TRBV12-4	TRBJ2-2
ASSEFGAGELF	TRBV6-1	TRBJ2-2
ASSQEGVYEQY	TRBV3-1/TRBV3-2	TRBJ2-7
ASKTGPSSTDTQY	TRBV6-5	TRBJ2-3
ASRRDTSYNEQF	TRBV7-9	TRBJ2-1
ASSETNKAF	TRBV25-1	TRBJ1-1
ASSQRTSGATDTQY	TRBV18	TRBJ2-3
ASSEWGALDTEAF	TRBV6-1	TRBJ1-1
ASSLAPGVNTEAF	TRBV5-1	TRBJ1-1